This T cell receptor beta chain was identified during a study of blood T cell repertoires in COVID-19. Study as a whole: The samples span acute and convalescent COVID-19 from the United States, Italy and Spain. PBMCs, B-cell-depleted T cells, or T cells were the source of the cDNA or gDNA that made up the material.

In the source study's methods: From reference gene primer amplification, estimates of nucleated cell counts were derived. Profiling relied on immunoSEQ multiplex PCR, and the TCRdb table lists in-frame clones only, not all of them. V and J calls and clone size are copied from that table; D and trimming were computed from the DNA. The sample includes 150,000 to 200,000 clones, roughly nine tenths of them seen just once. This CDR3 region has 14 residues. V shed 3 bases, J shed 4 bases, and the junction held 5 bases outside the gene matches. Germline CDR1 reads MNHNS; CDR2 reads SASEGT. This sequence was found in a man in his fifties with acute or convalescent COVID-19. The chain carries TRBV6-1 and TRBJ1-2, with TRBD1 identical over 7 bases. Source material: peripheral blood. The CDR3: CASSDRGTFYGYTF. CDR3 nucleotide sequence: TGTGCCAGCAGTGACAGGGGGACCTTCTATGGCTACACCTTC.